Listed below are T cell receptor beta chains from one sample, sequenced in a study of human T cells and chemical hapten exposure. TCRdb recomputed calls from the RACE reads with MiXCR, one row per CDR3 protein. The sample lists about 340,000 distinct CDR3 sequences; approximately 6.3% were seen once. Sequenced material: whole blood, taken in connection with sensitization to the hapten diphenylcyclopropenone (DPC). Receptors originate from a woman between 18 and 29 years old with alopecia areata. Some clones in this sample may be carry-over from other donors' samples. Both conserved end residues are trimmed from each CDR3. Only part of the rows carry a size: once, few, many, or a class if the clone is expanded.

clone_size: many
j_call: TRBJ2-1
v_call: TRBV29-1
cdr3_aa: SVVGGGDLEF

clone_size: few
j_call: TRBJ2-5
v_call: TRBV18
cdr3_aa: ASPPTEETQY

clone_size: -
j_call: TRBJ2-1
v_call: TRBV7-6
cdr3_aa: ASSSPRGGRSYNEQF

clone_size: many
j_call: TRBJ2-3
v_call: TRBV3-1
cdr3_aa: ASSQNQGLRTDTQY

clone_size: many
j_call: TRBJ1-1
v_call: TRBV7-6
cdr3_aa: ASSLHREVAEAF

clone_size: -
j_call: TRBJ2-3
v_call: TRBV10-3
cdr3_aa: AISAGQGGSTDTQY

clone_size: many
j_call: TRBJ1-1
v_call: TRBV7-9
cdr3_aa: ASSLGIDTEAF

clone_size: few
j_call: TRBJ2-2
v_call: TRBV27
cdr3_aa: ASSLVGSGELF

clone_size: many
j_call: TRBJ2-2
v_call: TRBV29-1
cdr3_aa: SVSKRAGGSVGGELF

clone_size: -
j_call: TRBJ2-3
v_call: TRBV6-5
cdr3_aa: ASTRTVGAQY

clone_size: few
j_call: TRBJ2-3
v_call: TRBV5-1
cdr3_aa: ASSLDGKDTQY

clone_size: few
j_call: TRBJ1-5
v_call: TRBV12-3/TRBV12-4
cdr3_aa: ASSFSRRNQPQH

clone_size: -
j_call: TRBJ2-5
v_call: TRBV5-1
cdr3_aa: ASSLSFGQETQY

clone_size: few
j_call: TRBJ2-5
v_call: TRBV29-1
cdr3_aa: SVTGTVDQETQY

clone_size: few
j_call: TRBJ1-2
v_call: TRBV19
cdr3_aa: ASRHPQGFAYGYT

clone_size: -
j_call: TRBJ1-5
v_call: TRBV6-1
cdr3_aa: ASNSDHGTSRGPQH

clone_size: few
j_call: TRBJ1-2
v_call: TRBV6-5
cdr3_aa: ASSRTGGQGYT

clone_size: -
j_call: TRBJ1-4
v_call: TRBV9
cdr3_aa: ASSPVGTATNEKLF

clone_size: few
j_call: TRBJ2-2
v_call: TRBV6-5
cdr3_aa: ASRPIAGTGELF

clone_size: many
j_call: TRBJ1-4
v_call: TRBV3-1
cdr3_aa: ASSQDRPRGTEKLF

clone_size: -
j_call: TRBJ2-3
v_call: TRBV5-1
cdr3_aa: ASSYLAGPDTQY

clone_size: -
j_call: TRBJ1-6
v_call: TRBV6-5
cdr3_aa: ASSYEGGYNSPLH

clone_size: -
j_call: TRBJ1-6
v_call: TRBV19
cdr3_aa: ASSIGSTKPLH

clone_size: -
j_call: TRBJ1-6
v_call: TRBV5-1
cdr3_aa: ASSLLARDRPTGTEPVLH

clone_size: few
j_call: TRBJ2-5
v_call: TRBV25-1
cdr3_aa: ASSDPRPETQY

clone_size: -
j_call: TRBJ1-1
v_call: TRBV3-1
cdr3_aa: ASSQSEVRGFEAF

clone_size: -
j_call: TRBJ2-6
v_call: TRBV5-5
cdr3_aa: ASSIQGPGAIVLT

clone_size: many
j_call: TRBJ2-3
v_call: TRBV27
cdr3_aa: ASRQGLKDTQY

clone_size: few
j_call: TRBJ1-2
v_call: TRBV10-3
cdr3_aa: AISEGDYGYT

clone_size: many
j_call: TRBJ2-1
v_call: TRBV12-5
cdr3_aa: ASGNRESSYNEQF

clone_size: -
j_call: TRBJ1-1
v_call: TRBV4-2
cdr3_aa: ASSQGQAEAF

clone_size: many
j_call: TRBJ2-3
v_call: TRBV3-1
cdr3_aa: ASSYSGGGSTDTQY

clone_size: few
j_call: TRBJ2-1
v_call: TRBV28
cdr3_aa: ASSPRPTVFDNEQF

clone_size: many
j_call: TRBJ2-7
v_call: TRBV5-6
cdr3_aa: ASSLVGAGSYEQY

clone_size: -
j_call: TRBJ2-7
v_call: TRBV15
cdr3_aa: ATSQLIGLYEQY

clone_size: -
j_call: TRBJ1-1
v_call: TRBV6-5
cdr3_aa: ASSSPSEAF

clone_size: many
j_call: TRBJ2-7
v_call: TRBV5-1
cdr3_aa: ASRSTGRYEQY

clone_size: many
j_call: TRBJ1-5
v_call: TRBV6-6
cdr3_aa: ASSTQGSQPQH

clone_size: -
j_call: TRBJ1-1
v_call: TRBV7-9
cdr3_aa: ASSLGTGGVNEAF

clone_size: -
j_call: TRBJ2-3
v_call: TRBV9
cdr3_aa: ASTPGVLGTDTQY

clone_size: -
j_call: TRBJ1-1
v_call: TRBV10-3
cdr3_aa: AISRTGGARWTEAF

clone_size: many
j_call: TRBJ2-5
v_call: TRBV11-3
cdr3_aa: ASSQGDRAEETQY

clone_size: -
j_call: TRBJ2-3
v_call: TRBV5-4
cdr3_aa: ASSLAAQGSSTDTQY

clone_size: -
j_call: TRBJ2-1
v_call: TRBV20-1
cdr3_aa: SARDLAGGSYNEQF

clone_size: -
j_call: TRBJ2-3
v_call: TRBV20-1
cdr3_aa: SATRTGGSSTDTQY

clone_size: many
j_call: TRBJ2-3
v_call: TRBV27
cdr3_aa: ASSFGWGLRTDTQY

clone_size: few
j_call: TRBJ2-3
v_call: TRBV21-1
cdr3_aa: ASSKRRGDTQY

clone_size: many
j_call: TRBJ1-5
v_call: TRBV10-3
cdr3_aa: AISDIWQPQH

clone_size: few
j_call: TRBJ1-1
v_call: TRBV7-6
cdr3_aa: ASSLSIQTEAF

clone_size: few
j_call: TRBJ2-2
v_call: TRBV7-2
cdr3_aa: ASSLMWLRNTGELF

clone_size: -
j_call: TRBJ1-1
v_call: TRBV3-1
cdr3_aa: ASSRSGGAEAF

clone_size: few
j_call: TRBJ2-1
v_call: TRBV28
cdr3_aa: ASSSVGGAGQREQF

clone_size: few
j_call: TRBJ1-6
v_call: TRBV5-5
cdr3_aa: ASSLSGESPLH

clone_size: -
j_call: TRBJ2-3
v_call: TRBV23-1
cdr3_aa: ASTFGQGTDTQY

clone_size: -
j_call: TRBJ1-2
v_call: TRBV4-3
cdr3_aa: ASSQEVQSLVYGYT

clone_size: -
j_call: TRBJ2-3
v_call: TRBV24-1
cdr3_aa: ATSCPATRERVDTQY

clone_size: -
j_call: TRBJ2-1
v_call: TRBV27
cdr3_aa: ASSPHPQQISENEQF

clone_size: -
j_call: TRBJ2-3
v_call: TRBV2
cdr3_aa: ASRLFGGGTDTQY